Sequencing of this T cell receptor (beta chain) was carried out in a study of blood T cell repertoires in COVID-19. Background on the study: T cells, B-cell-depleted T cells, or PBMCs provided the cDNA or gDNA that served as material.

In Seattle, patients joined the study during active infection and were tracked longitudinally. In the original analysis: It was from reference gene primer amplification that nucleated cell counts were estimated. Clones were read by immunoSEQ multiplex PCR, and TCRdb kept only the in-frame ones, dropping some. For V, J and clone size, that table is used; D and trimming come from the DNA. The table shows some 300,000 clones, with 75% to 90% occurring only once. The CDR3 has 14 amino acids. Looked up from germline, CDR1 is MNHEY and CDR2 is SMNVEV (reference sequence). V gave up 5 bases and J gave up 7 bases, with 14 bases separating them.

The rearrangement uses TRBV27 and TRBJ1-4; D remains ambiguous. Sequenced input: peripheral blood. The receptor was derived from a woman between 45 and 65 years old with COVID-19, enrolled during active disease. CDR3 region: CASSQAPYFEKLFF. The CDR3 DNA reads TGTGCCAGCAGTCAAGCTCCCTACTTTGAAAAACTGTTTTTT.